What follows describes a single T cell receptor (beta chain). Its antigen is currently unknown. The study ran its PCR with 60 Vbeta and 13 Jbeta primers. Repertoires were generated with immunoSEQ multiplex PCR, while TCRdb's copy carries only in-frame clones and drops some. The data show about 180,000 clones, 82% seen once. The source of the sample is a study of cytomegalovirus exposure and HLA in healthy donors. Findings of the study overall: In a later analysis, a missense DCLRE1C variant was linked to TCR beta V- and J-gene trimming. Segments of the TCR beta V type were, in most cases, productive about 87% or about 30% of the time in an earlier analysis. A later analysis appeared to link common viral pathogens to several of the most significant clusters.

Germline CDR1 is MNHEY and CDR2 is SMNVEV (reference sequence). V lost 2 bases, J lost 3 bases, and 6 bases stayed unmatched. CDR3 length: 16 residues. The TCR originated in a man aged 40-49 years in good health and CMV-seronegative. This chain uses TRBV27 with TRBJ2-3; 9 bases agree with TRBD2. Sequences were obtained from PBMCs. The CDR3 coding sequence is TGTGCCAGCAGTTTACGGGCGGGAGGGCCAACAGATACGCAGTATTTT. Amino acid sequence: CASSLRAGGPTDTQYF.